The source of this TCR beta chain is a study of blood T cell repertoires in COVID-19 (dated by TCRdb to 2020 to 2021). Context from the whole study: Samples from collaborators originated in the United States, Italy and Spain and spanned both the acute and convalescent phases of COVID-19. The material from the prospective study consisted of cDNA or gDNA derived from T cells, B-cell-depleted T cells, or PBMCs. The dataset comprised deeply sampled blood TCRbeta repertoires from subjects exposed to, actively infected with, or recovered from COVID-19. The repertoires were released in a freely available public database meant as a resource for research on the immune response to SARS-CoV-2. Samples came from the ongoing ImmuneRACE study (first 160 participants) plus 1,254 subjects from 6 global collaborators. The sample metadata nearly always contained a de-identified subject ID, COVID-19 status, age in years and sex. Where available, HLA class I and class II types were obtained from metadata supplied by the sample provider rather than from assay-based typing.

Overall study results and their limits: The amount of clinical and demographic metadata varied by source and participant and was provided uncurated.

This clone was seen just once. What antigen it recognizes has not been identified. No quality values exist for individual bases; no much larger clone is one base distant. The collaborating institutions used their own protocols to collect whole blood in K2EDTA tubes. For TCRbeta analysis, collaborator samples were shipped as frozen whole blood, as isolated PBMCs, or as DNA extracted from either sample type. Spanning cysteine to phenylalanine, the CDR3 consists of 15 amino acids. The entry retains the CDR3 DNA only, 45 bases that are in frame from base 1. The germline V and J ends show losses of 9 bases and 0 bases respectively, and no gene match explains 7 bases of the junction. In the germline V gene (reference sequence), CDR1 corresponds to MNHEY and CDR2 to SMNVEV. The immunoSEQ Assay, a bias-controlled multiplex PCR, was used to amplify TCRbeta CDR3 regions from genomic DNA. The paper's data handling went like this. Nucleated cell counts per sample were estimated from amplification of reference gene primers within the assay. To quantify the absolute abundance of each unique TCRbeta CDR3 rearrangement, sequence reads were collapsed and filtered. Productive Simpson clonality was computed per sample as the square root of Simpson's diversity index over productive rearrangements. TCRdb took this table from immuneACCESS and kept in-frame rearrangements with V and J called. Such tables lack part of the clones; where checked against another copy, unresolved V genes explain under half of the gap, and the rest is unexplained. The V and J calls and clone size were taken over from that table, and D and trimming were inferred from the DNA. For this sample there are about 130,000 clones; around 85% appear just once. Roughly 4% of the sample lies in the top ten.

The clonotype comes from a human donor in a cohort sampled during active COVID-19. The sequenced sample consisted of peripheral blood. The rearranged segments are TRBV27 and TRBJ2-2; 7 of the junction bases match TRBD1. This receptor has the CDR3 CASSVGTANTGELFF. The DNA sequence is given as TGTGCCAGTTCCGTCGGGACAGCGAACACCGGGGAGCTGTTTTTT.